The next 14 T cell receptor beta chains were all read from a single sample in a study of identical twins (dated by TCRdb to the mid-2010s). Library preparation used 5' RACE. The reads were generated on an Illumina HiSeq 2000. TCRdb handled the public reads itself, with Q25 trimming in fastp and clone calling in MiXCR, and kept productive beta chains. Every CDR3 protein is listed once, alongside the most common genes and DNA of its rows. The sample table shows about 530,000 distinct CDR3 sequences, and about 16% are seen once. More than 0.4% of the sample rests with the top ten. These data are also associated with another study on yellow fever vaccine responses in identical twins.

What was sequenced was CD4+ T cells sorted from blood. The source of these receptors is a woman aged 18-29 years in good health.

The chain couples TRBV11-1 to TRBJ2-3; 10 bases are a match to TRBD2. V lost 2 bases and J lost 4; bases outside the gene matches: 18. The CDR3 runs 20 residues. Germline CDR1 and CDR2: SGHAT and FQDESV (reference sequence). CDR3 in DNA: TGTGCCAGCAGCTTATTCCGCCTAGCGGGAGATGCGGCCCCCGCAGATACGCAGTATTTT. It is translated as CASSLFRLAGDAAPADTQYF.

V gene TRBV12-3 or TRBV12-4 combines with J gene TRBJ2-3; 8 positions agree with TRBD2. The CDR3 spans 14 residues. V trimming: 6 bases; J trimming: 4 bases; junction bases outside the gene matches: 6. In DNA, the CDR3 is TGTGCCAGCAGCAAGGGGACTAGTCCAGATACGCAGTATTTT. Protein: CASSKGTSPDTQYF.

This clonotype occurred a few times. The junction does not match germline at one end; this may be a read error. The chain carries TRBV5-1 and TRBJ2-5, with 8 bases identical to TRBD1. CDR3 length equals 15 residues. The germline V gene encodes CDR1 SGHRS and CDR2 YFSETQ. CDR3 sequence reads: CASSSTGGRQETQYF. For the CDR3, the DNA is TGTGCCAGCAGTTCCACAGGGGGAAGGCAAGAGACCCAGTACTTC.

This clonotype has a handful of counts. The CDR3 reads CASSRGLTSYEQYF. In DNA form, the CDR3 reads TGCGCCAGCAGCCGCGGACTGACCTCCTACGAGCAGTACTTC. V and J are TRBV5-1 and TRBJ2-7; TRBD2 is a possible D gene (5 bases). The germline V gene has CDR1 SGHRS and CDR2 YFSETQ. The V end was cut by 4 bases, the J end by 0 bases, with 11 bases between. CDR3 length: 14 amino acids. Drawing the rest from reference TRBV5-1 and TRBJ2-7, the complete variable domain is KAGVTQTPRYLIKTRGQQVTLSCSPISGHRSVSWYQQTPGQGLQFLFEYFSETQRNKGNFPGRFSGRQFSNSRSEMNVSTLELGDSALYLCASSRGLTSYEQYFGPGTRLTVT.

This clonotype was found a few times. The chain links TRBV5-1 to TRBJ2-1; 10 bases match TRBD2. The CDR3 covers 21 residues. Germline trimming cut 0 bases from V and 5 bases from J; bases unmatched to any gene: 20. Germline loops: CDR1 SGHRS, CDR2 YFSETQ. CDR3 sequence (DNA): TGCGCCAGCAGCTTGGTATCTATTTCGGCTAGCGGGGGCCTCCCGCACAATGAGCAGTTCTTC. The encoded protein is CASSLVSISASGGLPHNEQFF.

The rearrangement links TRBV10-1 to TRBJ2-5, with unresolved D. V was shortened by 0 bases and J by 5 bases, with 13 bases between the two germline ends. This CDR3 region has 15 residues. Germline values: CDR1 WNHNN, CDR2 SYGVQD (reference sequence). DNA of the CDR3: TGCGCCAGCAGTGAGTCGTGGACCCTGGGCGAGACCCAGTACTTC. Protein sequence: CASSESWTLGETQYF.

This clonotype has a handful of counts. The chain combines TRBV7-7 with TRBJ2-5; 9 bases are shared with TRBD2. The germline V gene has CDR1 SSHAT and CDR2 FNYEAQ (reference sequence). This CDR3 is 16 amino acids long. V trimming: 4 bases; J trimming: 3 bases; junction bases outside the gene matches: 9. This CDR3 reads CASSSALAGVKETQYF. The CDR3 DNA sequence: TGTGCCAGCAGCTCCGCCTTAGCGGGGGTGAAAGAGACCCAGTACTTC.

Only a few counts were recorded for this clonotype. The chain carries TRBV2 and TRBJ2-1; no definite D call. V lost 5 bases, J lost 3 bases, and 17 bases lay in between. Germline V gives CDR1 SNHLY, CDR2 FYNNEI. The CDR3 length is 16 residues. CDR3 in DNA: TGTGCCAGCAGTCTAGGTCCCCAAACTTTCTACAATGAGCAGTTCTTC. Amino acid sequence: CASSLGPQTFYNEQFF.

The chain is built from TRBV27 and TRBJ2-1, with D perhaps being TRBD1 or TRBD2 (7 bases each). This CDR3 spans 20 amino acids. Trimming removed 0 bases from V and 6 bases from J, with 27 bases in between. The germline V gene encodes CDR1 MNHEY and CDR2 SMNVEV (reference sequence). This CDR3 reads CASSLSLRTGRRGVSNEQFF. For the CDR3, the DNA is TGTGCCAGCAGTTTATCTCTCCGGACAGGCCGACGGGGGGTAAGCAATGAGCAGTTCTTC.

V usage is TRBV12-3 or TRBV12-4 and J usage is TRBJ2-2, with a weak D call TRBD2 (5 bases). Trimming took off 5 bases at V and 8 bases at J, with 9 bases between the two ends. The CDR3 has 12 amino acids. The CDR3 sequence is CASSLGMGELFF. In DNA form, the CDR3 reads TGTGCCAGCAGTCTCGGGATGGGGGAGCTGTTTTTT.

The chain uses TRBV20-1 and TRBJ2-3, with 7 bases identical to TRBD2. From germline, CDR1 is DFQATT and CDR2 SNEGSKA (reference sequence). This CDR3 region has 13 residues. CDR3 protein: CSAAGLTGDTQYF. CDR3 DNA sequence: TGCAGCGCCGCGGGACTAACGGGAGATACGCAGTATTTT.

This rearrangement joins TRBV5-6 to TRBJ2-2; TRBD2 agrees at 8 bases. CDR1 is SGHDT and CDR2 is YYEEEE in the germline V gene. V shed 3 bases, J shed 5 bases, and the junction held 3 bases outside the gene matches. The CDR3 sequence is 14 residues long. The CDR3 DNA is TGTGCCAGCAGCTCCCGGGGGGGTACCGGGGAGCTGTTTTTT. Encoded protein: CASSSRGGTGELFF.

This clonotype was seen only a few times. The chain couples TRBV3-1 to TRBJ2-3; 9 nucleotides align to TRBD2. Germline V gene data show CDR1 as LGHDT and CDR2 as YNNKEL (reference sequence). J was trimmed by 1 base and V by 3 bases; bases with no gene match: 8. There are 17 residues in the CDR3. The CDR3 loop reads CASSHIAGEDRTDTQYF. In DNA, the CDR3 is TGTGCCAGCAGCCACATAGCGGGGGAGGACCGCACAGATACGCAGTATTTT.

This sequence joins TRBV20-1 and TRBJ2-1; 7 nucleotides align to TRBD1. Germline CDR1 DFQATT, CDR2 SNEGSKA (reference sequence). The CDR3 length is 14 residues. J was trimmed by 7 bases and V by 6 bases; bases with no gene match: 12. The CDR3 spells CSAPGWTGGNEQFF. The CDR3 nucleotides are TGCAGTGCACCTGGTTGGACAGGAGGAAATGAGCAGTTCTTC.